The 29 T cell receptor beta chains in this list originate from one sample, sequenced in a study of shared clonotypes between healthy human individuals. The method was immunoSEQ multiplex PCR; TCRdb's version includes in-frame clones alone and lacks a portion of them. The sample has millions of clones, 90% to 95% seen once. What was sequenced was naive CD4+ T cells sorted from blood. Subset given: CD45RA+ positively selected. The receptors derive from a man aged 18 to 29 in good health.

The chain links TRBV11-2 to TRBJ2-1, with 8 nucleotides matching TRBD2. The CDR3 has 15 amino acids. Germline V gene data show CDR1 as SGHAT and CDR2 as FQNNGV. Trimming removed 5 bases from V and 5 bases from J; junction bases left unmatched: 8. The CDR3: CASSPREGPNNEQFF. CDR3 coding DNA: TGTGCCAGCAGCCCCCGGGAGGGACCAAACAATGAGCAGTTCTTC.

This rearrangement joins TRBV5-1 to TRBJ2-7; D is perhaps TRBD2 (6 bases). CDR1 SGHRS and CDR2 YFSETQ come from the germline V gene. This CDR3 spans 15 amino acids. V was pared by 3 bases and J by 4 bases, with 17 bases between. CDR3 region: CASSYQGGSAYEQYF. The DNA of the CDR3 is TGCGCCAGCAGCTACCAGGGAGGTAGCGCTTACGAGCAGTACTTC.

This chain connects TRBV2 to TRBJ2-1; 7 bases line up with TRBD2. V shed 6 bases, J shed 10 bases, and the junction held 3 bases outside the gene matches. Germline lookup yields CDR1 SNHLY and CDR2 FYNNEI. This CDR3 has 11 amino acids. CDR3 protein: CASRLGGEQFF. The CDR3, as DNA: TGTGCCAGCAGGCTGGGGGGGGAGCAGTTCTTC.

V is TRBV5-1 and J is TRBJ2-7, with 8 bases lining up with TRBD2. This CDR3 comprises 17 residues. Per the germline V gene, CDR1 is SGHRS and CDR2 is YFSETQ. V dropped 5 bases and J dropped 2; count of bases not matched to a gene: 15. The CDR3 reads CASRKESGGAGAYEQYF. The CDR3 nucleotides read TGCGCCAGCAGAAAGGAGAGCGGGGGCGCAGGGGCCTACGAGCAGTACTTC.

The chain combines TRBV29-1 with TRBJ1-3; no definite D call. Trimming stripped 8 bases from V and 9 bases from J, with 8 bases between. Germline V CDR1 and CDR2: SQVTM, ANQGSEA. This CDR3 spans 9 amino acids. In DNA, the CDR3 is TGCAGCCTCCCTACCACCATATATTTT. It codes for CSLPTTIYF.

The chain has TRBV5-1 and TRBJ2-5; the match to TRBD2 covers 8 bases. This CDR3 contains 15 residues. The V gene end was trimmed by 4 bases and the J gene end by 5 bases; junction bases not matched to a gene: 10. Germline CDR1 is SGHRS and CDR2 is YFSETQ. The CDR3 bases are TGCGCCAGCAGCCTGAATTTAGCGGGAAGGGAGACCCAGTACTTC. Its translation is CASSLNLAGRETQYF.

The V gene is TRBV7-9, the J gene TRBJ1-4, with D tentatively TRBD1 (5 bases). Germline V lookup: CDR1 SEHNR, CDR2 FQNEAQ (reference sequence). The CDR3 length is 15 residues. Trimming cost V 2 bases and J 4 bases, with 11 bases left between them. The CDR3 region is CASSLSGTLNEKLFF. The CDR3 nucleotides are TGTGCCAGCAGCTTATCCGGGACCCTTAATGAAAAACTGTTTTTT.

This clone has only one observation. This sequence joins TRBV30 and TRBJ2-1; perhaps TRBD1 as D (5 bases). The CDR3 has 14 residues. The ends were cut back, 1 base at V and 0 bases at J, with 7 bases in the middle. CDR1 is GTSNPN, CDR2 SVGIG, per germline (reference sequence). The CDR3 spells CAWSAQVSYNEQFF. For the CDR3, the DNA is TGTGCCTGGAGTGCACAGGTCTCCTACAATGAGCAGTTCTTC.

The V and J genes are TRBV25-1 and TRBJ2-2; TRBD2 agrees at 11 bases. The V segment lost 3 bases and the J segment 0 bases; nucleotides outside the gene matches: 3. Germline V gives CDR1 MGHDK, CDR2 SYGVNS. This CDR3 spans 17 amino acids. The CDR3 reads CASSDSSGGSNTGELFF. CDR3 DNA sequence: TGTGCCAGCAGTGACTCTAGCGGGGGGTCGAACACCGGGGAGCTGTTTTTT.

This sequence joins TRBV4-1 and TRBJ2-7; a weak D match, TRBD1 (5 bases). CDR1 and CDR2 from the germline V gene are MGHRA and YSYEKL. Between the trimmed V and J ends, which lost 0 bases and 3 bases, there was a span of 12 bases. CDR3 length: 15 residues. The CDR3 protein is CASSQDRGRVYEQYF. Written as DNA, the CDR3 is TGCGCCAGCAGCCAAGATCGAGGCAGGGTCTACGAGCAGTACTTC.

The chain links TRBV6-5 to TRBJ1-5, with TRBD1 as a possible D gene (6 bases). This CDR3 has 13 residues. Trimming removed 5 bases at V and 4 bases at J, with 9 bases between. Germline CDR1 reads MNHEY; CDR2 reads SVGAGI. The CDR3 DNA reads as TGTGCCAGCAGTATTACAGGGAATCAGCCCCAGCATTTT. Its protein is CASSITGNQPQHF.

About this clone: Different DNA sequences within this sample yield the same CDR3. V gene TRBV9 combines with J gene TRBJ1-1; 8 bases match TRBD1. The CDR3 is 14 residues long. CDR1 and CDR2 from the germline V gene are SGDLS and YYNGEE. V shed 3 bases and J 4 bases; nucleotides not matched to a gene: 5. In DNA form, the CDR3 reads TGTGCCAGCAGCGGGACAGGGCTGGGCACTGAAGCTTTCTTT. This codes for CASSGTGLGTEAFF.

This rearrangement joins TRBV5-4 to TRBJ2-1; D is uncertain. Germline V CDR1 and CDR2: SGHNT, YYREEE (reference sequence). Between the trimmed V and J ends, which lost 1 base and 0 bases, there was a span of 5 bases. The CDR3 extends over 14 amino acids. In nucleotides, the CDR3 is TGTGCCAGCAGCTTGATCTCCTCCTACAATGAGCAGTTCTTC. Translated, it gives CASSLISSYNEQFF.

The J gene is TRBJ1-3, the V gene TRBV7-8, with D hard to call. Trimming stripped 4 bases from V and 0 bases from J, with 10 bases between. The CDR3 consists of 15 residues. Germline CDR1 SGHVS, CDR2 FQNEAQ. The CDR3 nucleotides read TGTGCCAGCAGCTGGACGGATAACTCTGGAAACACCATATATTTT. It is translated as CASSWTDNSGNTIYF.

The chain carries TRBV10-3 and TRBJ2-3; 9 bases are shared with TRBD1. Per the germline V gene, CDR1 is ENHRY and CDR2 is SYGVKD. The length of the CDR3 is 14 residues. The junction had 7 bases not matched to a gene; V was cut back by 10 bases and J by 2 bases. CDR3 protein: CATRTGVDTDTQYF. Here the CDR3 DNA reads TGTGCCACCCGGACAGGGGTGGACACAGATACGCAGTATTTT.

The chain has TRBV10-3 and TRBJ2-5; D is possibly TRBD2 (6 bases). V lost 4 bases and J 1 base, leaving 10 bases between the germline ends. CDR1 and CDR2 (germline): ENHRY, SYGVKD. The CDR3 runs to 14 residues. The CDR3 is CAISGGVGQETQYF. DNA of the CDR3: TGTGCCATCAGTGGGGGGGTTGGCCAAGAGACCCAGTACTTC.

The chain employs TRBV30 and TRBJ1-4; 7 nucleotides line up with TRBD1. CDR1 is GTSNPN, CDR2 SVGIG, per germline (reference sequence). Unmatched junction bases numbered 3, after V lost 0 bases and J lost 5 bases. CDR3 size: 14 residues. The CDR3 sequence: CAWSVGQENEKLFF. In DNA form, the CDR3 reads TGTGCCTGGAGTGTTGGACAGGAGAATGAAAAACTGTTTTTT.

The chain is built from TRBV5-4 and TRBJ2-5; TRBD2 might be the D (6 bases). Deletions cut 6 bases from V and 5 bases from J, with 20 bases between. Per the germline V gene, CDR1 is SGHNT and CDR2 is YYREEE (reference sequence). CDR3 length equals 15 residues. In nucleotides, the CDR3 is TGTGCCAGCAAAGGGCGGTCGGGAGACGGTGAGACCCAGTACTTC. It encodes CASKGRSGDGETQYF.

The CDR3 sequence is CASSLDATDIDRRSYNEQFF. The CDR3 region has the DNA TGTGCCAGCAGCTTAGATGCTACAGACATAGACAGGCGTTCCTACAATGAGCAGTTCTTC. The J gene is TRBJ2-1, the V gene TRBV11-2; a possible D gene is TRBD1 (6 bases). The CDR3 length is 20 residues. The germline V gene has CDR1 SGHAT and CDR2 FQNNGV. V dropped 0 bases and J dropped 1 base, with 22 bases sitting between them. Drawing the rest from reference TRBV11-2 and TRBJ2-1, the complete variable domain is EAGVAQSPRYKIIEKRQSVAFWCNPISGHATLYWYQQILGQGPKLLIQFQNNGVVDDSQLPKDRFSAERLKGVDSTLKIQPAKLEDSAVYLCASSLDATDIDRRSYNEQFFGPGTRLTVL.

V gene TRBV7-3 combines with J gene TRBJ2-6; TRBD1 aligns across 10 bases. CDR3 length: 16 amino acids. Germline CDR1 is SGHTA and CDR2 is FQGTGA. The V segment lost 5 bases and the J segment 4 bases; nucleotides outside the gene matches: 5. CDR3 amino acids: CASSLGTGAGANVLTF. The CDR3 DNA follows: TGTGCCAGCAGCCTAGGGACAGGGGCCGGGGCCAACGTCCTGACTTTC.

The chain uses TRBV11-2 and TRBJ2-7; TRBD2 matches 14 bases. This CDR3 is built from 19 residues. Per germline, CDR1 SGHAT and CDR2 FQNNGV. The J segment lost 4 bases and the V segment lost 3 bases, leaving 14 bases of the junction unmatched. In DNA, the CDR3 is TGTGCCAGCAGCTTTACGTTGGGGACTAGCGGGAGTCTGGGGTACGAGCAGTACTTC. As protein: CASSFTLGTSGSLGYEQYF. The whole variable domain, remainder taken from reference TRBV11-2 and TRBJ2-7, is EAGVAQSPRYKIIEKRQSVAFWCNPISGHATLYWYQQILGQGPKLLIQFQNNGVVDDSQLPKDRFSAERLKGVDSTLKIQPAKLEDSAVYLCASSFTLGTSGSLGYEQYFGPGTRLTVT.

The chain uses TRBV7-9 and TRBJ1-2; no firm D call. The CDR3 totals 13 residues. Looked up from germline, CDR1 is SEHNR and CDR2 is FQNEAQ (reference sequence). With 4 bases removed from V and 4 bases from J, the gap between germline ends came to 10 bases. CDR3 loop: CASSSSPFYGYTF. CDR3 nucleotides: TGTGCCAGCAGCTCCAGTCCCTTCTATGGCTACACCTTC.

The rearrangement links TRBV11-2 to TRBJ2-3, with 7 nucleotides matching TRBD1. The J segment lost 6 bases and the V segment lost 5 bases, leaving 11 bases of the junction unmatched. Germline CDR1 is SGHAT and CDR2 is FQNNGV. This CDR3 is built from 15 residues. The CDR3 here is CASSRWTGTSDTQYF. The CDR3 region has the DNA TGTGCCAGCAGCCGTTGGACAGGTACTTCCGATACGCAGTATTTT.

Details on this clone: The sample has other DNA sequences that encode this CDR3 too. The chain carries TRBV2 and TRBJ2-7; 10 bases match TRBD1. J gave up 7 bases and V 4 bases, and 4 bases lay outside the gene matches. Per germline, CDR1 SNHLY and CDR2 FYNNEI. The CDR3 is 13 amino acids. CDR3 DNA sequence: TGTGCCAGCAGTGGACAGGGGGCGGGAGAGCAGTACTTC. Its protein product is CASSGQGAGEQYF.

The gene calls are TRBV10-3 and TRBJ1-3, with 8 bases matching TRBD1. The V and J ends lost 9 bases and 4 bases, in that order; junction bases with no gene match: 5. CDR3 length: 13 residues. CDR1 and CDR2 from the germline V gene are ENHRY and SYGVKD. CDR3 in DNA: TGTGCCATTCAGGGGGCTAAGGGAAACACCATATATTTT. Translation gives CAIQGAKGNTIYF.

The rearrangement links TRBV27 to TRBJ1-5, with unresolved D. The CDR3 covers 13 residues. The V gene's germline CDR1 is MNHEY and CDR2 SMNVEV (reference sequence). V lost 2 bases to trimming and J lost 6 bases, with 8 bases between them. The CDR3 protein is CASSLGPPQPQHF. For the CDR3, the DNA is TGTGCCAGCAGTTTAGGACCCCCTCAGCCCCAGCATTTT.

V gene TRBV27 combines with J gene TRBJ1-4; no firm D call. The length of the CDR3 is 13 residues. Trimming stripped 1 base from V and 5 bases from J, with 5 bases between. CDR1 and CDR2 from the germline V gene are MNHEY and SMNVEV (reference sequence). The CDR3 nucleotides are TGTGCCAGCAGTTTATGGGAGAATGAAAAACTGTTTTTT. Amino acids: CASSLWENEKLFF.

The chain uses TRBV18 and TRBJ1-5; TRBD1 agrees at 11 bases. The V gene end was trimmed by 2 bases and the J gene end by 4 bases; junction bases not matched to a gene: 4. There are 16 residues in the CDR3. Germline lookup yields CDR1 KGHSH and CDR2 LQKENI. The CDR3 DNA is TGTGCCAGCTCACCAGTTGGACAGGGGGCTAATCAGCCCCAGCATTTT. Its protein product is CASSPVGQGANQPQHF.

The DNA for the CDR3 is TGTGCCAGCAGTGAATATGGGTTCAATCAGCCCCAGCATTTT. It translates to CASSEYGFNQPQHF. The J gene is TRBJ1-5, the V gene TRBV2; D is undetermined. There are 14 residues in the CDR3. Germline CDR1 SNHLY, CDR2 FYNNEI. Trimming removed 2 bases from V and 3 bases from J, with 8 bases in between.